This T cell receptor beta chain was observed in a study of blood T cell repertoires in COVID-19. Here immunoSEQ multiplex PCR was the method, and the copy in TCRdb shows in-frame clones only, minus some. The sample yields 150,000 or so clones, around 88% seen once. Per the germline V gene, CDR1 is LGHNA and CDR2 is YNFKEQ. The V end lost 1 base, the J end lost 3 bases, and 9 bases lay between the germline ends. This CDR3 is built from 14 residues. Sample: peripheral blood. This clonotype was obtained from a man between 50 and 59 years old with acute or convalescent COVID-19. The chain links TRBV4-2 to TRBJ1-2; D ambiguous. The CDR3 loop reads CASSQVWADYGYTF. In nucleotides, the CDR3 is TGTGCCAGCAGCCAAGTATGGGCCGACTATGGCTACACCTTC.